This T cell receptor beta chain was identified in a study of CD8 T cells in Susac syndrome. The study used healthy donors as controls matched for age and sex. TEMRA cells underwent FACS enrichment and CD8+ and CD4+ T cells underwent negative isolation. The authors reverse transcribed roughly 0.5 to 1 ug RNA with random hexamers. By means of immunoSEQ multiplex PCR, TCR beta CDR3 spanning 54 Vbeta and 13 Jbeta underwent amplification. TCRdb analysed the immunoSEQ multiplex PCR reads with MiXCR anew, one entry per CDR3 protein. Among 180,000 or so distinct CDR3 sequences, approximately 95% were seen once, and the ten largest hold approximately 0.094%. V was clipped by 2 bases and J by 6 bases, with 14 bases between them. The CDR3 has 13 residues. Germline CDR1 reads GTSNPN; CDR2 reads SVGIG (reference sequence).

The sequencing input was CD4+ T cells from PBMCs. This clonotype was sampled from a human donor in good health. The chain uses TRBV30 and TRBJ2-7; D unclear. The DNA for the CDR3 is TGTGCCTGGAGTCATACTGGCCTAGTCGAGCAGTACGTC. It is translated as CAWSHTGLVEQYV.